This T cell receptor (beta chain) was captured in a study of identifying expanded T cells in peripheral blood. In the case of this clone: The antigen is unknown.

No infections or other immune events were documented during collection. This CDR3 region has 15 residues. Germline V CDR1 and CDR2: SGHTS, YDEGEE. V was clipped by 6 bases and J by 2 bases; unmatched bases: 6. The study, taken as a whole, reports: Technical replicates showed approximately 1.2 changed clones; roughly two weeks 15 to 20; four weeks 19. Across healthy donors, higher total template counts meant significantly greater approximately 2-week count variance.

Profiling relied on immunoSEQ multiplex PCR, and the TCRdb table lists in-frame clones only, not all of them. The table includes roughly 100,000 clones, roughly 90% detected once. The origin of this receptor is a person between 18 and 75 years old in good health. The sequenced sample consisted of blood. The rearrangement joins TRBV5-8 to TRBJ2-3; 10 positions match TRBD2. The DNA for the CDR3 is TGTGCCAGCATCTACCTAGCGGGGGTCACAGATACGCAGTATTTT. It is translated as CASIYLAGVTDTQYF.